What follows are 27 T cell receptor beta chains derived from one specimen sequenced in a study of T-cell reconstitution after alpha-beta-depleted transplantation in children. Preparation of the TCRbeta library involved a method that used unique molecular identifiers. MiXCR was run by TCRdb on the PCR reads, yielding one entry per CDR3 protein. There are 200,000 to 250,000 distinct CDR3 sequences in the sample; about 25% occur only once, and roughly 2.7% lies in the top ten. The sequencing used PBMCs, collected before TCRalphabeta/CD19-depleted stem cell transplant. The source is a girl aged 2-10 years with Fanconi anemia, due to receive a stem cell transplant.

This clonotype was seen many times. The chain is built from TRBV20-1 and TRBJ2-7; 9 bases are a match to TRBD1. With V trimmed by 5 bases and J by 12 bases, 11 bases remained unmatched. Germline loops: CDR1 DFQATT, CDR2 SNEGSKA (reference sequence). The CDR3 consists of 12 residues. For the CDR3, the DNA is TGCAGTGCTGGCCCGAACAGGGGGCAAAGGTACTTC. Amino acids: CSAGPNRGQRYF.

This clonotype was picked up one time. The chain carries TRBV7-3 and TRBJ2-1; 13 bases map to TRBD2. Germline CDR1 and CDR2: SGHTA and FQGTGA. Trimming at V came to 1 base and at J to 5 bases, leaving 17 bases not matched to a gene. The CDR3 has 21 amino acids. The CDR3 protein is CASSLNVRSWTSGGPDNEQFF. Here the CDR3 DNA reads TGTGCCAGCAGCTTAAACGTGAGGTCCTGGACTAGCGGGGGCCCCGACAATGAGCAGTTCTTC. Filled out from reference TRBV7-3 and TRBJ2-1, the complete variable domain reads GAGVSQTPSNKVTEKGKYVELRCDPISGHTALYWYRQSLGQGPEFLIYFQGTGAADDSGLPNDRFFAVRPEGSVSTLKIQRTERGDSAVYLCASSLNVRSWTSGGPDNEQFFGPGTRLTVL.

This clonotype has just a few counts. The chain carries TRBV7-2 and TRBJ2-5; 10 positions agree with TRBD2. This CDR3 region has 15 residues. The junction had 3 bases not matched to a gene; V was cut back by 2 bases and J by 3 bases. Per the germline V gene, CDR1 is SGHTA and CDR2 is FQGNSA. The CDR3 region is CASSLLGLAEETQYF. The CDR3 nucleotides are TGTGCCAGCAGCTTACTCGGACTAGCGGAAGAGACCCAGTACTTC.

The table lists this clonotype with a few counts. This chain joins TRBV12-3 or TRBV12-4 and TRBJ2-2; TRBD2 matches at 10 bases. Trimming at V came to 6 bases and at J to 5 bases, leaving 9 bases not matched to a gene. This CDR3 is built from 16 residues. The DNA of the CDR3 is TGTGCCAGCAGCTCGAGCGGGGGGGCAGAGACCGGGGAGCTGTTTTTT. Residues: CASSSSGGAETGELFF.

The table lists this clonotype with a few counts. The chain joins TRBV3-1 to TRBJ2-5; D may match TRBD1 or TRBD2 (5 bases each). V lost 8 bases, J lost 5 bases, and 15 bases lay in between. The CDR3 totals 13 residues. Germline assignment: CDR1 LGHDT and CDR2 YNNKEL (reference sequence). CDR3 coding DNA: TGTGCCAGCCTCCGAGGGGAGTCGGAGACCCAGTACTTC. Protein sequence: CASLRGESETQYF.

This clonotype was observed many times. V gene TRBV20-1 combines with J gene TRBJ1-1; no clear D gene. The ends were cut back, 6 bases at V and 5 bases at J, with 13 bases in the middle. The CDR3 runs to 12 residues. CDR1 DFQATT and CDR2 SNEGSKA come from the germline V gene (reference sequence). Here the CDR3 reads CSARGDDTEAFF. DNA for the CDR3: TGCAGTGCACGGGGAGATGATACTGAAGCTTTCTTT.

This clonotype was picked up many times. This rearrangement joins TRBV29-1 to TRBJ2-7; possible D gene TRBD1, 6 bases. The CDR3 sequence is 14 residues long. Germline-derived CDR1 and CDR2 are SQVTM and ANQGSEA. Trimming took off 6 bases at V and 2 bases at J, with 17 bases between the two ends. The CDR3 sequence is CSVTSGQTTYEQYF. For the CDR3, the DNA is TGCAGCGTGACCTCTGGACAGACTACCTACGAGCAGTACTTC.

The rearrangement uses TRBV15 and TRBJ2-4, with 8 bases matching TRBD1. Germline V lookup: CDR1 LNHNV, CDR2 YYDKDF (reference sequence). The J segment lost 7 bases and the V segment lost 0 bases, leaving 5 bases of the junction unmatched. This CDR3 has 15 amino acids. CDR3 nucleotides: TGTGCCACCAGCAGAGATCAGGGGGCAGGGAACATTCAGTACTTC. Translated: CATSRDQGAGNIQYF.

This chain joins TRBV10-3 and TRBJ2-5; TRBD2 aligns across 9 bases. Trimming at V came to 6 bases and at J to 4 bases, leaving 9 bases not matched to a gene. CDR3 length: 15 residues. Germline V gene sequence: CDR1 ENHRY, CDR2 SYGVKD. The CDR3 protein is CAIRSTAAGGETQYF. DNA for the CDR3: TGTGCCATCAGGAGTACCGCAGCGGGAGGAGAGACCCAGTACTTC.

This clonotype was seen at least ten times. This chain joins TRBV7-2 and TRBJ2-1; 10 bases are shared with TRBD2. The V gene's germline CDR1 is SGHTA and CDR2 FQGNSA. The CDR3 consists of 16 residues. V was pared by 3 bases and J by 0 bases, with 2 bases of the junction left unmatched. The CDR3 DNA sequence: TGTGCCAGCAGCTTCGTAGCGGGGGGCTCCTACAATGAGCAGTTCTTC. This sequence encodes CASSFVAGGSYNEQFF.

This clonotype was recorded many times. The CDR3 DNA sequence: TGCAGTGCAAGTGGACAGTTAGCTAACTATGGCTACACCTTC. As protein: CSASGQLANYGYTF. J is TRBJ1-2 and V is TRBV20-1, with D possibly being TRBD1 (6 bases). V was pared by 6 bases and J by 0 bases, with 14 bases between. The CDR3 has 14 residues. From germline, CDR1 is DFQATT and CDR2 SNEGSKA (reference sequence).

This clonotype was seen ten or more times. This chain links TRBV7-2 with TRBJ2-5; tentatively, D is TRBD2 (5 bases). Trimming cost V 5 bases and J 4 bases, with 8 bases left between them. CDR1 SGHTA and CDR2 FQGNSA come from the germline V gene. The CDR3 covers 12 residues. Here the CDR3 reads CASSTSRETQYF. The CDR3 nucleotides read TGTGCCAGCAGCACTAGTCGAGAGACCCAGTACTTC. Together with reference TRBV7-2 and TRBJ2-5, the CDR3 gives the full variable domain: GAGVSQSPSNKVTEKGKDVELRCDPISGHTALYWYRQSLGQGLEFLIYFQGNSAPDKSGLPSDRFSAERTGGSVSTLTIQRTQQEDSAVYLCASSTSRETQYFGPGTRLLVL.

A single count supports this clonotype. A read error may explain this, as a much larger clone is one base away. This chain uses TRBV5-1 with TRBJ2-5; 10 bases are shared with TRBD2. The germline CDR1 and CDR2 sequences are SGHRS and YFSETQ. The CDR3 runs to 14 residues. The DNA of the CDR3 is TGCGCCAGCAGCAGCGGGGGGGCGAGCGAGATCCAGTACTTC. The encoded protein is CASSSGGASEIQYF.

The sample holds many counts of this clonotype. The genes are TRBV12-3 or TRBV12-4 and TRBJ1-1, with no clear D. The length of the CDR3 is 12 residues. Trimming cost V 3 bases and J 8 bases, with 10 bases left between them. The DNA for the CDR3 is TGTGCCAGCAGTTTGGGTGGGCTCGAAGCTTTCTTT. It encodes CASSLGGLEAFF.

The table lists this clonotype with a few counts. This sequence joins TRBV5-1 and TRBJ1-1; D unclear. Trimming shortened V by 1 base and J by 7 bases, and 11 bases separated the two germline ends. The CDR3 is 13 residues long. Germline V gives CDR1 SGHRS, CDR2 YFSETQ. The CDR3 DNA is TGCGCCAGCAGCTTGCCGGGGTGGGATGAAGCTTTCTTT. Translating gives CASSLPGWDEAFF.

This clonotype was picked up a small number of times. The chain recombines TRBV4-2 with TRBJ2-2, with 14 bases aligning to TRBD2. V gave up 4 bases and J gave up 5 bases; unmatched junction bases: 9. CDR3 length: 18 amino acids. Germline CDR1 and CDR2: LGHNA and YNFKEQ. The CDR3 protein is CASSLKTSGGAWTGELFF. The DNA for the CDR3 is TGTGCCAGCAGCCTGAAGACTAGCGGGGGGGCGTGGACCGGGGAGCTGTTTTTT.

About this clonotype itself: A read error may explain this, as a much larger clone is one base away. It is likely a read error, because the conserved phenylalanine at the end of the CDR3 is missing. The rearrangement uses TRBV5-5 and TRBJ2-7; unclear D gene. The germline CDR1 and CDR2 sequences are SGHKS and YYEKEE (reference sequence). The CDR3 contains 14 residues. V was shortened by 2 bases and J by 3 bases, with 12 bases between the two germline ends. The CDR3: CASSFAPGDYEQYY. The CDR3, as DNA: TGTGCCAGCAGCTTCGCACCGGGTGACTACGAGCAGTACTAC.

The chain combines TRBV4-2 with TRBJ2-1; D not certain. This CDR3 is 13 amino acids long. V lost 11 bases to trimming and J lost 2 bases, with 13 bases between them. Looked up from germline, CDR1 is LGHNA and CDR2 is YNFKEQ. CDR3 protein: CAASEITYNEQFF. CDR3 coding DNA: TGTGCCGCCTCTGAGATCACCTACAATGAGCAGTTCTTC.

This clonotype was detected once. The J gene is TRBJ2-7, the V gene TRBV9, with TRBD2 identical over 7 bases. Per the germline V gene, CDR1 is SGDLS and CDR2 is YYNGEE. CDR3 length: 15 residues. The V gene end was trimmed by 0 bases and the J gene end by 3 bases; junction bases not matched to a gene: 6. CDR3 coding DNA: TGTGCCAGCAGCGTAGGGGGAGGGGCAAACTACGAGCAGTACTTC. Its translation is CASSVGGGANYEQYF. Using reference TRBV9 and TRBJ2-7 for the parts outside the CDR3, the full variable domain is DSGVTQTPKHLITATGQRVTLRCSPRSGDLSVYWYQQSLDQGLQFLIQYYNGEERAKGNILERFSAQQFPDLHSELNLSSLELGDSALYFCASSVGGGANYEQYFGPGTRLTVT.

This clonotype came up many times. The chain employs TRBV4-2 and TRBJ2-7; 8 nucleotides align to TRBD2. Germline V lookup: CDR1 LGHNA, CDR2 YNFKEQ. Trimming took 4 bases from V and 0 from J; bases not matched to a gene: 5. This CDR3 has 15 residues. CDR3: CASSPTTSGSYEQYF. DNA of the CDR3: TGTGCCAGCAGCCCAACCACTAGCGGCTCCTACGAGCAGTACTTC.

There are a few counts of this clonotype. The J gene is TRBJ2-6, the V gene TRBV10-2, with no clear D. V was clipped by 8 bases and J by 0 bases, with 17 bases between them. The CDR3 has 17 residues. Germline CDR1 reads WSHSY; CDR2 reads SAAADI. CDR3 in amino acids: CASSLSTAYSGANVLTF. The CDR3 DNA is TGCGCCAGCTCCCTATCGACGGCCTACTCTGGGGCCAACGTCCTGACTTTC.

V is TRBV20-1 and J is TRBJ1-5; D may be TRBD1 (6 bases). Germline CDR1 and CDR2: DFQATT and SNEGSKA (reference sequence). This CDR3 region has 13 residues. Deletions cut 6 bases from V and 4 bases from J, with 13 bases between. DNA for the CDR3: TGCAGTGCAGAGTTAGGGGGGAATCAGCCCCAGCATTTT. It encodes CSAELGGNQPQHF.

This clonotype was seen a few times. The CDR3 bases are TGTGCCAGCTCACTAGGATTTGCAGAGAACACTGAAGCTTTCTTT. It translates to CASSLGFAENTEAFF. The chain combines TRBV18 with TRBJ1-1, with D hard to call. This CDR3 has 15 amino acids. V dropped 4 bases and J dropped 1 base, with 13 bases sitting between them. The germline gives CDR1 KGHSH, CDR2 LQKENI.

The chain combines TRBV29-1 with TRBJ2-7, with D perhaps matching TRBD2 (5 bases). CDR1 is SQVTM, CDR2 ANQGSEA, per germline. Trimming cost V 3 bases and J 3 bases, with 12 bases left between them. The CDR3 is 13 amino acids. The CDR3 nucleotides read TGCAGCGTTGATGGGCTAGGAGGCTACGAGCAGTACTTC. Translation gives CSVDGLGGYEQYF.

V is TRBV20-1 and J is TRBJ2-7; the D is unclear. The germline CDR1 and CDR2 sequences are DFQATT and SNEGSKA (reference sequence). The CDR3 length is 11 residues. V lost 5 bases, J lost 3 bases, and 8 bases lay in between. CDR3 nucleotide sequence: TGCAGTGCTGCTAAGGGCTACGAGCAGTACTTC. Residues: CSAAKGYEQYF.

This clonotype was seen repeatedly, ten times or more. The chain employs TRBV20-1 and TRBJ1-4; a possible D gene is TRBD1 (6 bases). V was trimmed by 3 bases and J by 8 bases, leaving 13 bases between them. This CDR3 spans 13 amino acids. Germline V gene lookup returns CDR1 DFQATT and CDR2 SNEGSKA (reference sequence). CDR3 in DNA: TGCAGTGCTAGTCTGGGGGCGGGAGAAAAACTGTTTTTT. It codes for CSASLGAGEKLFF.

This chain connects TRBV25-1 to TRBJ2-7; D possibly corresponds to TRBD1 (5 bases). Germline V gives CDR1 MGHDK, CDR2 SYGVNS. The CDR3 covers 16 residues. The ends were cut back, 4 bases at V and 4 bases at J, with 20 bases in the middle. The CDR3 region is CASSGFTGIGVYEQYF. Written as DNA, the CDR3 is TGTGCCAGCAGTGGATTTACAGGTATTGGAGTTTACGAGCAGTACTTC.